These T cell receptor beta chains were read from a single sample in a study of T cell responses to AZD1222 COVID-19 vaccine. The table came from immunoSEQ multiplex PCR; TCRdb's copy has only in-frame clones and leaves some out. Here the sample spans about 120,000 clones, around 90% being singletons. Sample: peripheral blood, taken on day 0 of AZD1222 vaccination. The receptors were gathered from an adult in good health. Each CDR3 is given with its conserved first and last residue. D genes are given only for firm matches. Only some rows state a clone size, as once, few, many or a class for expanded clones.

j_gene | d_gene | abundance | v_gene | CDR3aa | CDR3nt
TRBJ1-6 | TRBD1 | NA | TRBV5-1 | CASTSTPSGTGRNSPLHF | TGCGCCAGCACCTCAACCCCCTCCGGGACAGGGAGAAATTCACCCCTCCACTTT
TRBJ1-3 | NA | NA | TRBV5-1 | CASSDSGNTIYF | TGCGCCAGCAGCGACTCTGGAAACACCATATATTTT
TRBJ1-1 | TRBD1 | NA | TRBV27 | CASSPLGTGSTEAFF | TGTGCCAGCAGTCCCCTGGGGACAGGGAGCACTGAAGCTTTCTTT
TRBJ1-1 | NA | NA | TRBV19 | CASTLGARRNTEAFF | TGTGCCAGTACCTTGGGGGCAAGGAGGAACACTGAAGCTTTCTTT
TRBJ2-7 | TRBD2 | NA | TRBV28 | CASSPDRSGTSGKMNF | TGTGCCAGCAGTCCGGACAGAAGCGGGACTAGCGGGAAAATGAACTTC
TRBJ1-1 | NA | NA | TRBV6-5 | CASSAGFREAFF | TGTGCCAGCAGCGCAGGGTTTCGGGAAGCTTTCTTT
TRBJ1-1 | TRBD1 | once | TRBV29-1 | CSVQKVQGGTEAFF | TGCAGCGTCCAAAAGGTTCAGGGGGGCACTGAAGCTTTCTTT
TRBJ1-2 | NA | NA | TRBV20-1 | CSASWGHSGYGYTF | TGCAGTGCTAGTTGGGGGCACAGTGGGTATGGCTACACCTTC
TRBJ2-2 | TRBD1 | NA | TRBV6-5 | CASSSDREGGELFF | TGTGCCAGCAGCTCGGACAGGGAAGGCGGGGAGCTGTTTTTT
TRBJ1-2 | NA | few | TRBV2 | CASSEVAGFGYTF | TGTGCCAGCAGTGAAGTCGCAGGGTTTGGCTACACCTTC